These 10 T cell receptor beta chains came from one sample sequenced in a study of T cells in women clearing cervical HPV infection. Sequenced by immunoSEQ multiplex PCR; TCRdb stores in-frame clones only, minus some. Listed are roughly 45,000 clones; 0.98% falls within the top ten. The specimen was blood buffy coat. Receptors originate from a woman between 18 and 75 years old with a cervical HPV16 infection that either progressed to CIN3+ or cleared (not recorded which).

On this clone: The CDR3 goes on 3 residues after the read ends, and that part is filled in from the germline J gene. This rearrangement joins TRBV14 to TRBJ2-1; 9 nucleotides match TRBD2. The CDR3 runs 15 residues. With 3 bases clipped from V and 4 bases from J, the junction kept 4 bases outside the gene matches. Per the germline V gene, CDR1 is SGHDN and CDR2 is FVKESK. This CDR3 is CASSQGLALYNEQFF. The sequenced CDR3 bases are TGTGCCAGCAGCCAGGGACTAGCCTTGTACAATGAG.

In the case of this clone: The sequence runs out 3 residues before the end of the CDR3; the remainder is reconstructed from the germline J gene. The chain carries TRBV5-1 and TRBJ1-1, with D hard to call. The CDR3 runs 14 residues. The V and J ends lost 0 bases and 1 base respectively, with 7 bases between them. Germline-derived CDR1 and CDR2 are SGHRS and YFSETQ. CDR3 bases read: TGCGCCAGCAGCTTGGTAGCAGCGAACACTGAA. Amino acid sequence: CASSLVAANTE. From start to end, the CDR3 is CASSLVAANTEAFF.

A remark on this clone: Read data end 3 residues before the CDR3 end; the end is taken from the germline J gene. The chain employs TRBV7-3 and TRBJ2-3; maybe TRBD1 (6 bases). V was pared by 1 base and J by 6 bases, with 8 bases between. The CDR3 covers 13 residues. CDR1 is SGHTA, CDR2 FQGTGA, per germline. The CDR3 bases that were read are TGTGCCAGCAGCTTAAATAGGGGGGATACG. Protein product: CASSLNRGDT. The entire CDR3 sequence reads CASSLNRGDTQYF.

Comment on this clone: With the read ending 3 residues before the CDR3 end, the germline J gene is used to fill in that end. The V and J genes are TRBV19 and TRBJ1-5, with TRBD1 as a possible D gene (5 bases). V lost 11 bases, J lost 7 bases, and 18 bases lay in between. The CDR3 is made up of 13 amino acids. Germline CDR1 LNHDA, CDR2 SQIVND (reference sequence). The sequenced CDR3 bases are TGTGCCGGTTCCGGGGGGAGCTGGCAGCCC. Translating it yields CAGSGGSWQP. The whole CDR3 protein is CAGSGGSWQPQHF.

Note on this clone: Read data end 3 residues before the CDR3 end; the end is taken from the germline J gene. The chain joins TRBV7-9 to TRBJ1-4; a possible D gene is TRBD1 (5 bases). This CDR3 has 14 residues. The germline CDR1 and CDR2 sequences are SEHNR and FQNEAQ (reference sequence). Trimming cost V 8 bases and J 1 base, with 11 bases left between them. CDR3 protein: CASGRGGTNEKLFF. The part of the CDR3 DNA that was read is TGTGCCAGCGGACGGGGGGGAACTAATGAAAAA. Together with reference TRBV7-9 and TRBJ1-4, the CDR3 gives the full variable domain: DTGVSQNPRHKITKRGQNVTFRCDPISEHNRLYWYRQTLGQGPEFLTYFQNEAQLEKSRLLSDRFSAERPKGSFSTLEIQRTEQGDSAMYLCASGRGGTNEKLFFGSGTQLSVL.

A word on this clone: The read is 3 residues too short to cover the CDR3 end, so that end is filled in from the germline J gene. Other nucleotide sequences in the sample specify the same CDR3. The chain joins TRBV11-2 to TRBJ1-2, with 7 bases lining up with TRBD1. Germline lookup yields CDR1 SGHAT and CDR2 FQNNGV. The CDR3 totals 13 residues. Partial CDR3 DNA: TGTGCCAGCAGCTTAGCAGGGGGTGGAGGC. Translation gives CASSLAGGGG. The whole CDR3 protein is CASSLAGGGGYTF.

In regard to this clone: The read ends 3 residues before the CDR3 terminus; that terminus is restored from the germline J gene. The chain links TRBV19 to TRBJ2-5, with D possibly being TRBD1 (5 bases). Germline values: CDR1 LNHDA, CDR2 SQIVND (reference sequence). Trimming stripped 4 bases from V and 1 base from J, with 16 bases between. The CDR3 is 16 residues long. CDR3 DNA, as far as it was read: TGTGCCAGTAGTACCCCCGCATCAGGGTTCCAAGAGACC. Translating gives CASSTPASGFQET. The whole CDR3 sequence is CASSTPASGFQETQYF.

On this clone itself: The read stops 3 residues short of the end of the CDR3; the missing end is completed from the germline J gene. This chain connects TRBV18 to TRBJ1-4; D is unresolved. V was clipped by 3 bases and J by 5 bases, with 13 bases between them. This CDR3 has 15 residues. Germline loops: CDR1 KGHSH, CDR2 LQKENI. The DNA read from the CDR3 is TGTGCCAGCTCACCGTCGCAGTCCGAAAATGAAAAA. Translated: CASSPSQSENEK. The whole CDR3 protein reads CASSPSQSENEKLFF. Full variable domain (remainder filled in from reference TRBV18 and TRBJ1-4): NAGVMQNPRHLVRRRGQEARLRCSPMKGHSHVYWYRQLPEEGLKFMVYLQKENIIDESGMPKERFSAEFPKEGPSILRIQQVVRGDSAAYFCASSPSQSENEKLFFGSGTQLSVL.

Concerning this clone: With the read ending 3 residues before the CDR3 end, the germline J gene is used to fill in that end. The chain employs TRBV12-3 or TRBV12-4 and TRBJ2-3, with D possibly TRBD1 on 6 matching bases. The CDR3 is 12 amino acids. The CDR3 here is CASSTPGQSQYF. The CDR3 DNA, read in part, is TGTGCCAGCAGTACTCCTGGACAGTCG.

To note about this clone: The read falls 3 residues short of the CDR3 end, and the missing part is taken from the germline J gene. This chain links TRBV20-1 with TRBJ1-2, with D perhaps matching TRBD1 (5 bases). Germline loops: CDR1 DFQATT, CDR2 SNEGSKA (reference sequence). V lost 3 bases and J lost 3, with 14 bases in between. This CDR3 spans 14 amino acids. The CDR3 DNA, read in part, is TGCAGTGCTAGTACCAGGGATGGATACTATGGC. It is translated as CSASTRDGYYG. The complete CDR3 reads CSASTRDGYYGYTF.